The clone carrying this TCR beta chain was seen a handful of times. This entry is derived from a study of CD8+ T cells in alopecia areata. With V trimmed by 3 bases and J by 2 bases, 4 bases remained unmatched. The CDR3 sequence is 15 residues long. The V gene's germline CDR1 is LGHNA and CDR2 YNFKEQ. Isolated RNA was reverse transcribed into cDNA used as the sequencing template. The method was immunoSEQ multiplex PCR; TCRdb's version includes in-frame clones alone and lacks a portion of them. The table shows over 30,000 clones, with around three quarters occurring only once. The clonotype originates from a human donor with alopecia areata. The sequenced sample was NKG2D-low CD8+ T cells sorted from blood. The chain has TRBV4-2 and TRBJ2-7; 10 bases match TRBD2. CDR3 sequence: CASSHPSGSPYEQYF. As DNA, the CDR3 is TGTGCCAGCAGCCACCCTAGCGGGAGCCCCTACGAGCAGTACTTC.